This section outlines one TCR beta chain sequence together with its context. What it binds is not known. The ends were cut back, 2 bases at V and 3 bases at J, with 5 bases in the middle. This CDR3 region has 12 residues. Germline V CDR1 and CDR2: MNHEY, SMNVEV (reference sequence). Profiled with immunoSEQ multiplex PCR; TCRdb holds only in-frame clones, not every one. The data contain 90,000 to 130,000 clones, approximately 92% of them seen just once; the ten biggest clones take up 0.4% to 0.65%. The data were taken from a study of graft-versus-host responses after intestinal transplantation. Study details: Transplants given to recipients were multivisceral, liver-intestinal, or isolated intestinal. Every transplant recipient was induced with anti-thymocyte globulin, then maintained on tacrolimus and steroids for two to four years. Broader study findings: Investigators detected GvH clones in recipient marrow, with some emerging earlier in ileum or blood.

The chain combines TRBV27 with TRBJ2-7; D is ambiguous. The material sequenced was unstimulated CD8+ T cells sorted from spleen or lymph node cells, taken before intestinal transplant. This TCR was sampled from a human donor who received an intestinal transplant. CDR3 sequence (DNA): TGTGCCAGCAGTTTAGACGGCTACGAGCAGTACTTC. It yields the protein CASSLDGYEQYF.